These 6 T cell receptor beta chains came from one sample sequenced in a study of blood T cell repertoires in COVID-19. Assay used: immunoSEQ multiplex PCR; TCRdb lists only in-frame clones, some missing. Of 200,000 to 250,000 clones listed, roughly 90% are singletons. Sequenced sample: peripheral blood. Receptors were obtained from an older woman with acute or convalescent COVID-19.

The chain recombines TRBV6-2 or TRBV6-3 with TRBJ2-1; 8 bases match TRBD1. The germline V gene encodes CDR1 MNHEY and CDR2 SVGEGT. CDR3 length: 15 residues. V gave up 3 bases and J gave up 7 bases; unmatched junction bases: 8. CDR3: CASSYSGTGKNEQFF. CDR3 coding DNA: TGTGCCAGCAGTTATTCCGGGACAGGAAAGAATGAGCAGTTCTTC.

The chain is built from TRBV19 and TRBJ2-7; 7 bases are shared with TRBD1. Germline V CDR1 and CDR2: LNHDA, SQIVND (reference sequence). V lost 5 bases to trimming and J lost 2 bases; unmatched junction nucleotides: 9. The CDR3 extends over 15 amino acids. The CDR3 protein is CASSRNDRDPYEQYF. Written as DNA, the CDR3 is TGTGCCAGTAGTCGGAATGACAGGGACCCCTACGAGCAGTACTTC.

The CDR3 here is CAWSGVGARYGYTF. The CDR3 DNA is TGTGCCTGGAGTGGTGTAGGGGCTCGGTATGGCTACACCTTC. This chain uses TRBV30 with TRBJ1-2, with a possible D match to TRBD1 (5 bases). From germline, CDR1 is GTSNPN and CDR2 SVGIG (reference sequence). This CDR3 has 14 amino acids. The ends were cut back, 1 base at V and 5 bases at J, with 14 bases in the middle.

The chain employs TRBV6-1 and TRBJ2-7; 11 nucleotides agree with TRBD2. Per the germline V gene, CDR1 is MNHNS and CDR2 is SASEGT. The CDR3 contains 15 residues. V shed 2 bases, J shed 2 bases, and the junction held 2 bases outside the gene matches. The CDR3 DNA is TGTGCCAGCAGTGAATATAGCGGGAGGGCCTACGAGCAGTACTTC. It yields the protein CASSEYSGRAYEQYF.

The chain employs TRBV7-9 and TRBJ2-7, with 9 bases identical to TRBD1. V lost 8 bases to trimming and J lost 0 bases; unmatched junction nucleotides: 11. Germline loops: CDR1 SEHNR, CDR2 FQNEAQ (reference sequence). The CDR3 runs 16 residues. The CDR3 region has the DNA TGTGCCAGCCAGCCGAGGACAGGGGATATCTCCTACGAGCAGTACTTC. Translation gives CASQPRTGDISYEQYF.

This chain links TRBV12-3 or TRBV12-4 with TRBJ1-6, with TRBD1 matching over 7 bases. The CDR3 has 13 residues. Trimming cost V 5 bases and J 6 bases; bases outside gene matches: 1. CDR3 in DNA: TGTGCCAGCAGTAGGGACAGTAATTCACCCCTCCACTTT. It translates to CASSRDSNSPLHF.